Following are 14 T cell receptor beta chains from one sample sequenced in a study of T cell responses to AZD1222 COVID-19 vaccine. The protocol was immunoSEQ multiplex PCR, while the TCRdb copy is restricted to in-frame clones and leaves out a portion. This table has about 260,000 clones, 85% to 95% appearing once. The source was peripheral blood, collected on day 0 of AZD1222 vaccination. Receptor source: an adult in good health.

This clone occurred once. The chain employs TRBV2 and TRBJ2-7, with 9 bases that match TRBD1. CDR3 size: 12 residues. The germline V gene has CDR1 SNHLY and CDR2 FYNNEI. The V and J ends lost 7 bases and 5 bases, in that order; junction bases with no gene match: 3. CDR3: CASKDRGDEQYF. The CDR3 region has the DNA TGTGCCAGCAAAGACAGGGGGGACGAGCAGTACTTC.

The gene calls are TRBV9 and TRBJ2-6; D gene unclear. Germline CDR1 reads SGDLS; CDR2 reads YYNGEE. V lost 6 bases and J lost 0, with 1 base in between. The CDR3 has 12 residues. CDR3 amino acids: CASTSGANVLTF. For the CDR3, the DNA is TGTGCCAGCACCTCTGGGGCCAACGTCCTGACTTTC.

This sequence joins TRBV5-1 and TRBJ1-5; D remains unclear. V lost 0 bases and J lost 9, with 10 bases in between. Germline lookup yields CDR1 SGHRS and CDR2 YFSETQ. This CDR3 region has 13 residues. The DNA for the CDR3 is TGCGCCAGCAGCTTGGAGGTCCGGGGGCCCCAGCATTTT. Translation gives CASSLEVRGPQHF.

CDR3 nucleotide sequence: TGCGCCAGCAGCTACCGGGACAAAGAAGAGACCCAGTACTTC. This sequence encodes CASSYRDKEETQYF. V usage is TRBV5-1 and J usage is TRBJ2-5; D perhaps matches TRBD1 (6 bases). The V gene lost 3 bases and the J gene lost 3 bases, with 12 bases spanning the gap. The CDR3 sequence is 14 residues long. Germline CDR1 SGHRS, CDR2 YFSETQ.

The chain recombines TRBV4-1 with TRBJ2-2; a possible D gene is TRBD2 (6 bases). Germline lookup yields CDR1 MGHRA and CDR2 YSYEKL. CDR3 size: 18 residues. The ends were cut back, 0 bases at V and 1 base at J, with 15 bases in the middle. As DNA, the CDR3 is TGCGCCAGCAGCCAAGATAGTATGGCAGCGGGGAACACCGGGGAGCTGTTTTTT. The encoded protein is CASSQDSMAAGNTGELFF.

The chain employs TRBV21-1 and TRBJ2-5; the D call TRBD2 from the table was never checked on the DNA. TRBV21-1 is a pseudogene segment. CDR3 length: 16 amino acids. The CDR3 coding sequence is TGTGCCAGCAGCAAGGGACTAGCGGGAGCGGGGGAGACCCAGTACTTC. Translating gives CASSKGLAGAGETQYF.

The gene calls are TRBV11-2 and TRBJ2-7; 12 bases agree with TRBD2. Germline V gene lookup returns CDR1 SGHAT and CDR2 FQNNGV. V lost 2 bases, J lost 4 bases, and 3 bases stayed unmatched. This CDR3 is built from 15 residues. CDR3 amino acids: CASSLMTSGRYEQYF. As DNA, the CDR3 is TGTGCCAGCAGCTTAATGACTAGCGGGAGATACGAGCAGTACTTC.

V gene TRBV6-5 combines with J gene TRBJ2-6; tentatively, D is TRBD2 (5 bases). Germline V gene lookup returns CDR1 MNHEY and CDR2 SVGAGI. The CDR3 consists of 14 residues. V lost 11 bases and J lost 0, with 11 bases in between. CDR3 sequence: CAAALDSGANVLTF. The CDR3 DNA reads as TGTGCCGCAGCACTAGACTCTGGGGCCAACGTCCTGACTTTC.

The CDR3 here is CATSETGRGFDGYTF. The CDR3 nucleotides read TGTGCCACCAGTGAAACAGGGAGGGGATTCGATGGCTACACCTTC. This chain uses TRBV24-1 with TRBJ1-2, with D possibly TRBD1 on 6 matching bases. Germline-derived CDR1 and CDR2 are KGHDR and SFDVKD. V shed 4 bases and J shed 6 bases, with 17 bases lying between them. This CDR3 is built from 15 residues.

The chain has TRBV9 and TRBJ2-5, with 12 bases matching TRBD1. V lost 3 bases, J lost 7 bases, and 10 bases stayed unmatched. Germline assignment: CDR1 SGDLS and CDR2 YYNGEE. This CDR3 region has 16 residues. The CDR3 coding sequence is TGTGCCAGCAGCGGATCCGGGACAGGGGGCTTCAGGACCCAGTACTTC. This sequence encodes CASSGSGTGGFRTQYF.

A few counts support this clone. The chain uses TRBV7-2 and TRBJ1-2; 7 nucleotides match TRBD1. This CDR3 region has 14 residues. Germline-derived CDR1 and CDR2 are SGHTA and FQGNSA. With 3 bases clipped from V and 4 bases from J, the junction kept 5 bases outside the gene matches. CDR3 coding DNA: TGTGCCAGCAGCTTGGGACAGTCAGGCTATGGCTACACCTTC. Translated: CASSLGQSGYGYTF.

The chain is built from TRBV5-4 and TRBJ2-5, with 11 bases fitting TRBD2. The germline gives CDR1 SGHNT, CDR2 YYREEE (reference sequence). CDR3 length: 15 amino acids. Unmatched junction bases numbered 4, after V lost 4 bases and J lost 2 bases. The CDR3 region has the DNA TGTGCCAGCAGCGCCGGGACTAGCGGACAAGAGACCCAGTACTTC. This codes for CASSAGTSGQETQYF.

The chain joins TRBV19 to TRBJ2-1, with 9 bases lining up with TRBD2. With V trimmed by 4 bases and J by 8 bases, 9 bases remained unmatched. Germline V CDR1 and CDR2: LNHDA, SQIVND (reference sequence). The CDR3 is made up of 15 amino acids. The CDR3 DNA is TGTGCCAGTAGTACATATAGCGGGAGTGGGCATGAGCAGTTCTTC. Protein sequence: CASSTYSGSGHEQFF.

This chain's CDR3 is CASSLGDFTDTQYF. CDR3 in DNA: TGTGCCAGCAGCTTAGGCGATTTCACAGATACGCAGTATTTT. The rearrangement joins TRBV7-9 to TRBJ2-3, with no clear D. This CDR3 contains 14 residues. Germline V lookup: CDR1 SEHNR, CDR2 FQNEAQ (reference sequence). The V gene lost 1 base and the J gene lost 2 bases, with 7 bases spanning the gap. The entire variable domain, with the rest obtained from reference TRBV7-9 and TRBJ2-3, is as follows: DTGVSQNPRHKITKRGQNVTFRCDPISEHNRLYWYRQTLGQGPEFLTYFQNEAQLEKSRLLSDRFSAERPKGSFSTLEIQRTEQGDSAMYLCASSLGDFTDTQYFGPGTRLTVL.